Below are 13 T cell receptor beta chains sequenced from a single sample in a study of blood T cells in healthy people across ages. The authors ran a second PCR of roughly 6 to 12 cycles using a sample-barcoded 5' primer and a J-beta primer mix. TCRdb re-analysed the 5' RACE reads in MiXCR, keeping a single row per CDR3 protein. Of about 800,000 distinct CDR3 sequences in the sample, roughly 64% were seen once. Sequenced sample: blood. The receptor source for this set is a man in his thirties or forties in good health.

The chain employs TRBV10-3 and TRBJ1-2; 9 bases map to TRBD1. The CDR3 extends over 13 amino acids. Germline CDR1 and CDR2: ENHRY and SYGVKD. J was trimmed by 6 bases and V by 11 bases; bases with no gene match: 10. The CDR3 coding sequence is TGTGCCGTAGCCGGGACAGGGAACAATGGCTACACCTTC. Translation: CAVAGTGNNGYTF.

The chain uses TRBV15 and TRBJ2-1; D is undetermined. Germline V gene lookup returns CDR1 LNHNV and CDR2 YYDKDF (reference sequence). The V end lost 2 bases, the J end lost 4 bases, and 6 bases lay between the germline ends. The CDR3 length is 13 residues. The CDR3 DNA sequence: TGTGCCACCAGCAGAACCATTTACAATGAGCAGTTCTTC. This sequence encodes CATSRTIYNEQFF.

The CDR3 bases are TGTGCCAGCAGCCTTTGGGGGACTGTCTCCTACAATGAGCAGTTCTTC. It encodes CASSLWGTVSYNEQFF. The chain couples TRBV7-3 to TRBJ2-1; a weak D match, TRBD2 (6 bases). Germline V gene data show CDR1 as SGHTA and CDR2 as FQGTGA. Trimming took 5 bases from V and 0 from J, leaving 14 bases between them. The CDR3 spans 16 residues.

The chain carries TRBV29-1 and TRBJ2-1, with a possible D match to TRBD2 (5 bases). Germline-derived CDR1 and CDR2 are SQVTM and ANQGSEA. Between the trimmed V and J ends, which lost 7 bases and 5 bases, there was a span of 18 bases. The CDR3 spans 14 residues. CDR3 amino acids: CSGALGSGDNEQFF. CDR3 in DNA: TGCAGCGGAGCGTTGGGGTCCGGGGACAATGAGCAGTTCTTC.

This chain connects TRBV5-1 to TRBJ1-1, with D tentatively TRBD1 (5 bases). Germline CDR1 reads SGHRS; CDR2 reads YFSETQ. The CDR3 is 16 residues long. V was clipped by 1 base and J by 4 bases, with 17 bases between them. The chain's CDR3 is CASSLTDRIGSTEAFF. The CDR3 DNA reads TGCGCCAGCAGCTTGACCGACAGAATCGGCAGCACTGAAGCTTTCTTT.

V and J are TRBV25-1 and TRBJ2-3; maybe TRBD2 (5 bases). The germline V gene encodes CDR1 MGHDK and CDR2 SYGVNS. V lost 3 bases and J 6 bases, leaving 13 bases between the germline ends. This CDR3 contains 14 residues. This CDR3 reads CASSEAGSRDTQYF. DNA of the CDR3: TGTGCCAGCAGTGAGGCGGGTTCGCGGGATACGCAGTATTTT.

V is TRBV18 and J is TRBJ2-4; D is possibly TRBD1 (5 bases). Gene TRBJ2-7 matches the end of the DNA better, so the J call may be wrong. CDR1 is KGHSH and CDR2 is LQKENI in the germline V gene. The CDR3 is made up of 14 amino acids. The chain's CDR3 is CASSSPDNSYEQYF. The CDR3 DNA reads as TGTGCCAGCTCATCTCCGGACAACTCCTACGAGCAGTACTTC.

The V gene is TRBV20-1, the J gene TRBJ2-5; 11 nucleotides align to TRBD2. TRBJ2-7 explains the end of the DNA better; the J call may be wrong. The CDR3 totals 14 residues. Germline CDR1 is DFQATT and CDR2 is SNEGSKA (reference sequence). The CDR3 nucleotides are TGCAGTGCCAAAATCGGACTAGCGGGTGGCGAGCAGTACTTC. It specifies CSAKIGLAGGEQYF.

The rearrangement uses TRBV7-6 and TRBJ2-5; 8 nucleotides match TRBD2. With V trimmed by 3 bases and J by 5 bases, 11 bases remained unmatched. There are 16 residues in the CDR3. The germline CDR1 and CDR2 sequences are SGHVS and FNYEAQ. This CDR3 reads CASSLPGLPGGETQYF. DNA of the CDR3: TGTGCCAGCAGCTTGCCGGGACTGCCGGGGGGGGAGACCCAGTACTTC. Using reference TRBV7-6 and TRBJ2-5 for the parts outside the CDR3, the full variable domain is GAGVSQSPRYKVTKRGQDVALRCDPISGHVSLYWYRQALGQGPEFLTYFNYEAQQDKSGLPNDRFSAERPEGSISTLTIQRTEQRDSAMYRCASSLPGLPGGETQYFGPGTRLLVL.

This chain uses TRBV20-1 with TRBJ1-4; 7 bases align to TRBD1. Germline values: CDR1 DFQATT, CDR2 SNEGSKA (reference sequence). The CDR3 is 13 residues long. V gave up 6 bases and J gave up 6 bases; unmatched junction bases: 7. CDR3 coding DNA: TGCAGTGCCACAGGGGAGACGCATGAAAAACTGTTTTTT. This sequence encodes CSATGETHEKLFF.

This clonotype appeared many times. The chain has TRBV13 and TRBJ2-1; 16 nucleotides line up with TRBD2. V shed 4 bases and J 6 bases; nucleotides not matched to a gene: 12. The CDR3 spans 19 residues. The germline V gene encodes CDR1 PRHDT and CDR2 FYEKMQ (reference sequence). The CDR3 loop is CASSSGTSGGVPSFNEQFF. CDR3 bases: TGTGCCAGCAGCTCGGGGACTAGCGGGGGGGTTCCTAGCTTCAATGAGCAGTTCTTC.

This sequence joins TRBV6-5 and TRBJ2-1; weak D call: TRBD1 (5 bases). Trimming cost V 2 bases and J 10 bases, with 9 bases left between them. The CDR3 is 12 residues long. The V gene's germline CDR1 is MNHEY and CDR2 SVGAGI. CDR3 in amino acids: CASSYGAREQFF. CDR3 in DNA: TGTGCCAGCAGTTACGGGGCCCGCGAGCAGTTCTTC.

V and J are TRBV12-3 or TRBV12-4 and TRBJ1-6, with D possibly being TRBD1 (5 bases). V gave up 3 bases and J gave up 10 bases, with 10 bases separating them. The CDR3 is 13 amino acids. The CDR3: CASSLGGISPLHF. CDR3 DNA: TGTGCCAGCAGTTTGGGGGGGATATCACCCCTCCACTTT.